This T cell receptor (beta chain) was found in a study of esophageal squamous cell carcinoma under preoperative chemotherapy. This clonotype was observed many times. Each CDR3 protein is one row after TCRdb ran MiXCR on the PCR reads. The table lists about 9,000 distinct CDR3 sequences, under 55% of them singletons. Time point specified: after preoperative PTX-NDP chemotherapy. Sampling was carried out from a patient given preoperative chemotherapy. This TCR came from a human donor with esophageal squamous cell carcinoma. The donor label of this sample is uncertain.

CDR3 coding DNA: TGTGCCAGCAGTTACATCGGACGGATGAACACTGAAGCTTTCTTT. Its protein product is CASSYIGRMNTEAFF. J is TRBJ1-1 and V is TRBV6-5; no firm D call. This CDR3 spans 15 amino acids. Germline CDR1 reads MNHEY; CDR2 reads SVGAGI. The V and J ends lost 2 bases and 0 bases respectively, with 10 bases between them.